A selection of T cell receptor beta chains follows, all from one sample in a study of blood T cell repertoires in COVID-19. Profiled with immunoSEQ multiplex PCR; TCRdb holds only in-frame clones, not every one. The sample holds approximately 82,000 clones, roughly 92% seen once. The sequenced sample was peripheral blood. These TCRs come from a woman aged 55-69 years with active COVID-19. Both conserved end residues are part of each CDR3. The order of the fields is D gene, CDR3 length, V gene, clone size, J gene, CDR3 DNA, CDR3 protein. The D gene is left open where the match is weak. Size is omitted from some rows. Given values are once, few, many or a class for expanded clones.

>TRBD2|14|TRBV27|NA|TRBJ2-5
TGTGCCAGCAGTTCCAGGACTAGTCCCCCGACCCAGTACTTC
CASSSRTSPPTQYF
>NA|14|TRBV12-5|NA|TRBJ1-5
TGTGCTAGTGGTTTGCCGACAGGAAATCAGCCCCAGCATTTT
CASGLPTGNQPQHF
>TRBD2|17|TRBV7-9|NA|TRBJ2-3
TGTGCCAGCAGCTTCACGACTAGCGGGGGGGGCATGGGTACGCAGTATTTT
CASSFTTSGGGMGTQYF
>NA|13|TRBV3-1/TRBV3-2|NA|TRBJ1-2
TGTGCCAGCAGCCCCGACAGACAGAATGGCTACACCTTC
CASSPDRQNGYTF
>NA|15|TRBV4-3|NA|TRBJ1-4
TGCGCCAGCAGCCAATCGGGCGGAGCGGGTGAAAAACTGTTTTTT
CASSQSGGAGEKLFF
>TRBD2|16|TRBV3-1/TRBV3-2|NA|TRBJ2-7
TGTGCCAGCAGCCAAGCCGTAACGGGAGGGCCGTACGAGCAGTACTTC
CASSQAVTGGPYEQYF
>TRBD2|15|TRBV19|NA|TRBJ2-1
TGTGCCAGTAGTATAGAGGGGACTAGCGGGAATGAGCAGTTCTTC
CASSIEGTSGNEQFF
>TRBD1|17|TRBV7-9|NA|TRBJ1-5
TGTGCCAGCAGCCAGGGACAGGGGGAAAGGGGCAATCAGCCCCAGCATTTT
CASSQGQGERGNQPQHF
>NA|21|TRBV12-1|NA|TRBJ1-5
TGTGCCAGCAGCTTTGATGTGACAGGGGGAAGTATTACTACGGGCAATCAGCCCCAGCATTTT
CASSFDVTGGSITTGNQPQHF
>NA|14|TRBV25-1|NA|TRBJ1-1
TGTGCCAGCAGTCACGGGGAGGGGCCCACTGAAGCTTTCTTT
CASSHGEGPTEAFF
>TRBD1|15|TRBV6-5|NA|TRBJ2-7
TGTGCCAGCAGACCCTTAGGGACAGGGGGCCACGAGCAGTACTTC
CASRPLGTGGHEQYF
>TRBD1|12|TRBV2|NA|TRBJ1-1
TGTGCCAGCAGTGTCCCGACAGGGCGGGCTTTCTTT
CASSVPTGRAFF
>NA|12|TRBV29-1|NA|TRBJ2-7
TGCAGCGCCGGACAGCCGTTCGGGGAGCAGTACTTC
CSAGQPFGEQYF
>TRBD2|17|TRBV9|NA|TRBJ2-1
TGTGCCAGCAGCGTAGCTCCTCGAGCGGGGGATCGTAATGAGCAGTTCTTC
CASSVAPRAGDRNEQFF
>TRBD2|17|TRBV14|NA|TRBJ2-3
TGTGCCAGCAGCCTCGGACCTAGCGGGAGGAAGATAAATACGCAGTATTTT
CASSLGPSGRKINTQYF
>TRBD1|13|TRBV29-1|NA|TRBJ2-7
TGCAGCGTTGTTACAGGGGCCAACTACGAGCAGTACTTC
CSVVTGANYEQYF
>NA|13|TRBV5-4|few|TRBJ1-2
TGTGCCAGCAGTTATCCGCAGAGGCATGGCTACACCTTC
CASSYPQRHGYTF
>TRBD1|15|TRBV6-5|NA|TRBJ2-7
TGTGCCAGCAGATTCGACAGGGAGAGCTCCTACGAGCAGTACTTC
CASRFDRESSYEQYF
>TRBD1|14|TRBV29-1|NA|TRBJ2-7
TGCAGCGTCGACGGGGCAGGGGGCTACTACGAGCAGTACTTC
CSVDGAGGYYEQYF
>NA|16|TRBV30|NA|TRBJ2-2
TGTGCCTGGATAACCCGAGGGGGGGGGAACACCGGGGAGCTGTTTTTT
CAWITRGGGNTGELFF
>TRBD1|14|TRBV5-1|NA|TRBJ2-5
TGCGCCAGCAGCGCCCAGGGACAGCAAGAGACCCAGTACTTC
CASSAQGQQETQYF
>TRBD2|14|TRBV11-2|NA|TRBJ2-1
TGTGCCAGCACTTTAAGTCTAGCGGACAATGAGCAGTTCTTC
CASTLSLADNEQFF
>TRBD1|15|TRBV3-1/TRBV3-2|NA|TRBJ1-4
TGTGCCAGCAGCCAAAGGGGGCAAACTAATGAAAAACTGTTTTTT
CASSQRGQTNEKLFF
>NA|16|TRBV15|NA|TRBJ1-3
TGTGCCACCAGCAGAGTGGGCGGGCACTCTGGAAACACCATATATTTT
CATSRVGGHSGNTIYF
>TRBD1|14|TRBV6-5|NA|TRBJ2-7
TGTGCCAGCAGGTCCGGGACAGGGAGCCACGAGCAGTACTTC
CASRSGTGSHEQYF
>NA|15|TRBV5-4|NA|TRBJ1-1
TGTGCCAGCAGCTTGGTGGGGGCGGGGAACACTGAAGCTTTCTTT
CASSLVGAGNTEAFF
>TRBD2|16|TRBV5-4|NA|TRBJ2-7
TGTGCCAGCAGCTTGGGGTCTAGCGGGGTCTCCTACGAGCAGTACTTC
CASSLGSSGVSYEQYF
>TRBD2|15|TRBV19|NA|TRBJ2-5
TGTGCCAGTAGTATCCAGCGGGAGTACCAAGAGACCCAGTACTTC
CASSIQREYQETQYF
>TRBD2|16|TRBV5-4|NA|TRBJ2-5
TGTGCCAGCAGCGGGGGGGGTCGGGTGGTACAAGAGACCCAGTACTTC
CASSGGGRVVQETQYF
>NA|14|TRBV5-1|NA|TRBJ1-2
TGCGCCAGCAGCTTGGCTGAAGGGGGTAGTGGCTACACCTTC
CASSLAEGGSGYTF
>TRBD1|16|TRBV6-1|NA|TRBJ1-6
TGTGCCAGCAGTGTTCGGGACAGGGTAGAGTATTCACCCCTCCACTTT
CASSVRDRVEYSPLHF
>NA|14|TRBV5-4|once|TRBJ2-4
TGTGCCAGCAGCGCCGGTAGCTCCCAAAACATTCAGTACTTC
CASSAGSSQNIQYF
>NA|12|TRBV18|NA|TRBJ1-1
TGTGCCAGCTCACGAGGGGGCACTGAAGCTTTCTTT
CASSRGGTEAFF
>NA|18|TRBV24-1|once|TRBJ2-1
TGTGCCATACAGGGTTCTGCGGGAGCCCTTAGCTCCTACAATGAGCAGTTCTTC
CAIQGSAGALSSYNEQFF
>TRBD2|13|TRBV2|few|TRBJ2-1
TGTGCCAGCACCTTCGGGGGGGAAATCCATCAGTTCTTC
CASTFGGEIHQFF
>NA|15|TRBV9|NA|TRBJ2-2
TGTGCCAGCAGCCCACTGACAGGGAACACCGGGGAGCTGTTTTTT
CASSPLTGNTGELFF
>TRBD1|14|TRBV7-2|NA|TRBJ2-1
TGTGCCAGCAGCTTACAGGGGGTCTACAATGAGCAGTTCTTC
CASSLQGVYNEQFF
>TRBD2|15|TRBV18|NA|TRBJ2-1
TGTGCCAGCTCCCCCGGGACTAGCGGCCTCAATGAGCAGTTCTTC
CASSPGTSGLNEQFF
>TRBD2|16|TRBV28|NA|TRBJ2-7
TGTGCCAGCAGGGGATTGATTAGCGGGGGGACCTACGAGCAGTACTTC
CASRGLISGGTYEQYF
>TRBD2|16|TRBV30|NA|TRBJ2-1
TGTGCCTGGAGTAGACTAGCGGGCAGCTCCTACAATGAGCAGTTCTTC
CAWSRLAGSSYNEQFF
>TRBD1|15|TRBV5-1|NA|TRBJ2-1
TGCGCCAGCAGCCTCCCGGGACAGTCTTCTAATGAGCAGTTCTTC
CASSLPGQSSNEQFF
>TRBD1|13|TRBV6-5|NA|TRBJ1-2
TGTGCCAGCATCAGACAGGGGGACTATGGCTACACCTTC
CASIRQGDYGYTF
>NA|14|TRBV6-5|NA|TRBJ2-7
TGTGCCAGCAGTTACTCGCCCCCTCCGGGAGAGCAGTACTTC
CASSYSPPPGEQYF
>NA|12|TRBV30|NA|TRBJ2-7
TGTGCCTGGAGTGGGGCCTCCTACGAGCAGTACTTC
CAWSGASYEQYF
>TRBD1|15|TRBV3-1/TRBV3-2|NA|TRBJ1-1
TGTGCCAGCAGCCAAGAGGGGACAGGGCTCACTGAAGCTTTCTTT
CASSQEGTGLTEAFF
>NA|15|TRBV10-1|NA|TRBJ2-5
TGCGCCAGCAGTGAGTCCCCGGGAACCCAAGAGACCCAGTACTTC
CASSESPGTQETQYF
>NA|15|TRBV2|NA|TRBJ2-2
TGTGCCAGCAGTCCGGAGGGGTCGAACACCGGGGAGCTGTTTTTT
CASSPEGSNTGELFF
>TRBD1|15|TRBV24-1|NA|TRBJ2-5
TGTGCCACCAGTGATAGCGGACAGGTCGGGGAGACCCAGTACTTC
CATSDSGQVGETQYF
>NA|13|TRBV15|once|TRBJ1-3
TGTGCCACCAGCTCCGGGAGGGGAAACACCATATATTTT
CATSSGRGNTIYF
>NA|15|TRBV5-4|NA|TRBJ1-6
TGTGCCAGCAGCTCCGAGAGCTCCTATAATTCACCCCTCCACTTT
CASSSESSYNSPLHF
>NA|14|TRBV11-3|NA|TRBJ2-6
TGTGCCAGCAAAGGTCTGCGGGGGGCCAACGTCCTGACTTTC
CASKGLRGANVLTF
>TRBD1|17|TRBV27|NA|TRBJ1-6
TGTGCCAGCAGTTTATCGTGGGACAGCTCCTATAATTCACCCCTCCACTTT
CASSLSWDSSYNSPLHF
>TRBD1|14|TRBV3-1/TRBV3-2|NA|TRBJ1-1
TGTGCCAGCAGATTTCCCACAGGGGGCACTGAAGCTTTCTTT
CASRFPTGGTEAFF
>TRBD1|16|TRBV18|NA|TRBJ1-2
TGTGCCAGCTCACCCCAGACAGGGGGCAGCACGGGTGGCTACACCTTC
CASSPQTGGSTGGYTF
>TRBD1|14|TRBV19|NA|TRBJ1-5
TGTGCCAGTAGAGACAGGGGACCCAATCAGCCCCAGCATTTT
CASRDRGPNQPQHF
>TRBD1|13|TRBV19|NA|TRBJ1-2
TGTGCCAGTAGTATCGACAGGGTGTATGGCTACACCTTC
CASSIDRVYGYTF
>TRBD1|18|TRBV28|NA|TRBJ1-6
TGTGCCAGCAGTCATATGCCCTCACAGGGGGCGCGGAATTCACCCCTCCACTTT
CASSHMPSQGARNSPLHF
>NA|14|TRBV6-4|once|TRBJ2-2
TGTGCCACCCGCCTCGCGGGTAACACCGGGGAGCTGTTTTTT
CATRLAGNTGELFF